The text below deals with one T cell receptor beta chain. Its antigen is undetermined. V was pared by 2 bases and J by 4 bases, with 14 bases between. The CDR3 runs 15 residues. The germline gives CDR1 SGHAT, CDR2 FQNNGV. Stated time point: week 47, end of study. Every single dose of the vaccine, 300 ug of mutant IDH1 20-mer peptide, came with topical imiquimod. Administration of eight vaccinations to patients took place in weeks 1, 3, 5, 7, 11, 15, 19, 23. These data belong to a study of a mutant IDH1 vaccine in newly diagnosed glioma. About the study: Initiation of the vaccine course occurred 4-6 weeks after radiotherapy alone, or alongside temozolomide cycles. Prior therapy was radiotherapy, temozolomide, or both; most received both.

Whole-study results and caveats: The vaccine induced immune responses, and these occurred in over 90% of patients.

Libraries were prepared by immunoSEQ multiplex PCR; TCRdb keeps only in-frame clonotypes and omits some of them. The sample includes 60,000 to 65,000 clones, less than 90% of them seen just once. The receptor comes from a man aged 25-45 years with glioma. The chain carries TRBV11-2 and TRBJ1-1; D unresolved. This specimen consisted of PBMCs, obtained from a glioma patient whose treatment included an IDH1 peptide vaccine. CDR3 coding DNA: TGTGCCAGCAGCTTAACTTTATACAGCACCACTGAAGCTTTCTTT. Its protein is CASSLTLYSTTEAFF. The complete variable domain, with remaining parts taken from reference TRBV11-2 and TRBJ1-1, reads EAGVAQSPRYKIIEKRQSVAFWCNPISGHATLYWYQQILGQGPKLLIQFQNNGVVDDSQLPKDRFSAERLKGVDSTLKIQPAKLEDSAVYLCASSLTLYSTTEAFFGQGTRLTVV.